This T cell receptor beta chain was retrieved from a study of beta chain features in type 1 diabetes. A few counts support this clone. The antigen is unknown. Study-wide points: Significant though moderate, a shortening of TCRB CDR3s appeared in all four CD4+ subsets of Type 1 diabetes patients. The naive, central memory and Treg TCRB repertoires of patients appeared to be more similar to one another than those of healthy donors.

Expressed TCRB transcripts got sequenced, as all isolated RNA was reverse transcribed. The method was immunoSEQ multiplex PCR; TCRdb's version includes in-frame clones alone and lacks a portion of them. The sample yields some 350,000 clones, roughly 9.8% seen once. Cell sorting via CD45RO/CCR7/CD25/CD127/CD95/CD27 was performed to obtain CD4+ naive, central memory, regulatory and stem cell-like memory cells. Purities in excess of 95% were seen in all sorted populations. The CDR3 spans 12 residues. CDR1 and CDR2 (germline): SEHNR, FQNEAQ (reference sequence). Trimming took off 3 bases at V and 9 bases at J, with 6 bases between the two ends.

The sample comprised central memory CD4+ T cells from blood. The TCR originated in a man aged 25-45 years with type 1 diabetes. The gene calls are TRBV7-9 and TRBJ2-6, with a possible D match to TRBD2 (5 bases). CDR3: CASSFEGNVLTF. The CDR3, as DNA: TGTGCCAGCAGCTTCGAGGGCAACGTCCTGACTTTC.